Below, 4 T cell receptor beta chains from the same sample are listed, as sequenced in a study of CD8 T cells in Susac syndrome. RNA amounts of roughly 0.45 to 1 ug underwent reverse transcription with random hexamers. TCRdb recomputed calls from the immunoSEQ multiplex PCR reads with MiXCR, one row per CDR3 protein. The sample yields around 140,000 distinct CDR3 sequences, roughly 94% seen once. The sample was CD4+ T cells from PBMCs. The origin of the receptors is a human donor in good health.

The chain recombines TRBV7-9 with TRBJ2-7; 10 bases fit TRBD1. V trimming: 1 base; J trimming: 7 bases; junction bases outside the gene matches: 4. The germline V gene encodes CDR1 SEHNR and CDR2 FQNEAQ (reference sequence). The CDR3 covers 14 residues. The CDR3 DNA follows: TGTGCCAGCAGCTTAGGGACAGGGGGTTGGGAGCAGTACTTC. This codes for CASSLGTGGWEQYF.

The J gene is TRBJ2-5, the V gene TRBV2, with 10 bases fitting TRBD1. The CDR3 runs 13 residues. The J segment lost 7 bases and the V segment lost 5 bases, leaving 4 bases of the junction unmatched. The germline CDR1 and CDR2 sequences are SNHLY and FYNNEI. Written as DNA, the CDR3 is TGTGCCAGCAGTCGGGACAGGGGACCGACCCAGTACTTC. This encodes CASSRDRGPTQYF.

J is TRBJ2-3 and V is TRBV6-6; D unclear. The V end was cut by 2 bases, the J end by 6 bases, with 6 bases between. CDR1 is MNHNY, CDR2 SVGAGI, per germline (reference sequence). The CDR3 totals 12 residues. CDR3: CASSYAGDTQYF. CDR3 DNA: TGTGCCAGCAGTTACGCCGGGGATACGCAGTATTTT.

The V and J genes are TRBV27 and TRBJ1-1; perhaps TRBD1 as D (5 bases). The CDR3 length is 13 residues. In germline, CDR1 is MNHEY, CDR2 SMNVEV (reference sequence). V was shortened by 4 bases and J by 2 bases, with 8 bases between the two germline ends. The DNA for the CDR3 is TGTGCCAGCAGTTGGGGGGGTAACACTGAAGCTTTCTTT. This encodes CASSWGGNTEAFF.